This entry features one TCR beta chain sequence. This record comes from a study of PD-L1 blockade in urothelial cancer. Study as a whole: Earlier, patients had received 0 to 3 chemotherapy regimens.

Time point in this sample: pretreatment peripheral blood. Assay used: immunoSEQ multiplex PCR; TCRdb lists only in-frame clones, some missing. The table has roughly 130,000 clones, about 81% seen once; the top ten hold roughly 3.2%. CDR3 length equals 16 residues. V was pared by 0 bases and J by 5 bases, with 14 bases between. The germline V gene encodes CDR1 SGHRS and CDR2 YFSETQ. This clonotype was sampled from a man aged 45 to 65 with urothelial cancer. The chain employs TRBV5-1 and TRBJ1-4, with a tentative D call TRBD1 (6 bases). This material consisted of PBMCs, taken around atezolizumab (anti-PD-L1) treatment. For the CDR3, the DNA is TGCGCCAGCAGCTTGGAGGCCGGGACAATAAATGAAAAACTGTTTTTT. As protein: CASSLEAGTINEKLFF.